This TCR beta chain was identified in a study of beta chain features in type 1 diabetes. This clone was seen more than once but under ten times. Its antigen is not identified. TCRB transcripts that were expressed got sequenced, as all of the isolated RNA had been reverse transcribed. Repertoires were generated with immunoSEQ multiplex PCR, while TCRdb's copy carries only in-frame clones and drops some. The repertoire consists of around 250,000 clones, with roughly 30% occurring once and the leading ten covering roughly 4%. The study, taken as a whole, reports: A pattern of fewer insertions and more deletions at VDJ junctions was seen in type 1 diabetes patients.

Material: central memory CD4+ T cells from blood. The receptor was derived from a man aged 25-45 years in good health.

The CDR3, as DNA: TGCGCCAGCAGCCAGCTCGGGGGGCTAGCGGGGACCCAGTACTTC. This sequence encodes CASSQLGGLAGTQYF. The rearrangement links TRBV4-3 to TRBJ2-5; 8 positions agree with TRBD2. V shed 3 bases, J shed 7 bases, and the junction held 10 bases outside the gene matches. This CDR3 spans 15 amino acids. CDR1 is LGHNA, CDR2 YSLEER, per germline.